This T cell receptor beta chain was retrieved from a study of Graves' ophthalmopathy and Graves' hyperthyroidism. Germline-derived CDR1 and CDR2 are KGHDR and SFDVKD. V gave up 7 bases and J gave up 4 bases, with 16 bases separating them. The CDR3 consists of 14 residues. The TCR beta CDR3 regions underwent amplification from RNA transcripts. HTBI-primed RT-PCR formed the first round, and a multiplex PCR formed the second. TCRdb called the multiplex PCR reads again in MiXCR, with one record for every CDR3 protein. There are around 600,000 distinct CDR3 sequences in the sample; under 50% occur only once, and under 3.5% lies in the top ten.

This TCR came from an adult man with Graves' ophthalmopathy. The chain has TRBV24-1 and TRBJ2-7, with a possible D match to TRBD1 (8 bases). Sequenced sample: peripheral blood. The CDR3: CATRRQGTIYEQYF. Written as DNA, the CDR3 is TGTGCCACCAGGAGACAGGGGACTATATACGAGCAGTACTTC.